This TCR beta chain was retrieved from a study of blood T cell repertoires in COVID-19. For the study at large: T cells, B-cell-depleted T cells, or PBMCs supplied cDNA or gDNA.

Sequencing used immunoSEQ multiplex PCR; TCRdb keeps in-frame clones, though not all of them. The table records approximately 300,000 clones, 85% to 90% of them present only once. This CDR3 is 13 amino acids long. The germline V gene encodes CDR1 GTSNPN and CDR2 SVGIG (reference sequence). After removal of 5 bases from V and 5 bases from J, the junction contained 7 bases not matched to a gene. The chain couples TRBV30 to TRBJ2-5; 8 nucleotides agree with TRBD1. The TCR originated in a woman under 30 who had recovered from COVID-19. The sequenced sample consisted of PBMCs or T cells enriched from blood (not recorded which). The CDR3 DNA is TGTGCCTGGGAGACAGGGGTGGGGGAGACCCAGTACTTC. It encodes CAWETGVGETQYF.